What follows are 2 T cell receptor beta chains derived from one specimen sequenced in a study of cytomegalovirus exposure and HLA in healthy donors. PCR employed 60 Vbeta and 13 Jbeta primers. Assay: immunoSEQ multiplex PCR; the TCRdb copy retains only in-frame clones and omits some. Seen here are nearly 200,000 clones, around 79% observed once, and the top ten hold approximately 0.39%. Input material: PBMCs. Receptors originate from a male donor in good health and CMV-seropositive.

The rearrangement joins TRBV4-3 to TRBJ1-1; D is unclear. Germline V lookup: CDR1 LGHNA, CDR2 YSLEER. The CDR3 contains 15 residues. V lost 0 bases and J lost 0, with 8 bases in between. CDR3 sequence (DNA): TGCGCCAGCAGCCAAGAGCCGGTGGTGAACACTGAAGCTTTCTTT. It codes for CASSQEPVVNTEAFF.

The genes are TRBV20-1 and TRBJ1-1; D is possibly TRBD1 (5 bases). Germline V gene sequence: CDR1 DFQATT, CDR2 SNEGSKA (reference sequence). This CDR3 has 10 residues. Trimming removed 5 bases from V and 7 bases from J, with 8 bases in between. CDR3 region: CSAQDSEAFF. The CDR3 region has the DNA TGCAGTGCTCAAGACAGTGAAGCTTTCTTT.